This TCR beta chain was recovered during a study of spatial heterogeneity in lung cancer. CDR3 size: 14 residues. The V and J ends lost 0 bases and 6 bases respectively, with 12 bases between them. The germline CDR1 and CDR2 sequences are MGHRA and YSYEKL. TCRdb itself ran the 5' RACE reads through MiXCR, one entry per CDR3 protein. There are some 78,000 distinct CDR3 sequences in the sample; 8% occur only once, and roughly 6.4% lies in the top ten. Indicated time point: sample taken at primary tumor resection. Unsorted whole RNA of tumor, nontumor lung or frozen PBMC was sequenced. This clonotype was seen at least ten times.

The chain carries TRBV4-1 and TRBJ2-7; D remains unclear. This sequence was found in a male donor with early-stage non-small cell lung cancer. Material: PBMCs, obtained at surgery. DNA of the CDR3: TGCGCCAGCAGCCAAGATTTGTCACGGAGCGAGCAGTACTTC. This translates into CASSQDLSRSEQYF.